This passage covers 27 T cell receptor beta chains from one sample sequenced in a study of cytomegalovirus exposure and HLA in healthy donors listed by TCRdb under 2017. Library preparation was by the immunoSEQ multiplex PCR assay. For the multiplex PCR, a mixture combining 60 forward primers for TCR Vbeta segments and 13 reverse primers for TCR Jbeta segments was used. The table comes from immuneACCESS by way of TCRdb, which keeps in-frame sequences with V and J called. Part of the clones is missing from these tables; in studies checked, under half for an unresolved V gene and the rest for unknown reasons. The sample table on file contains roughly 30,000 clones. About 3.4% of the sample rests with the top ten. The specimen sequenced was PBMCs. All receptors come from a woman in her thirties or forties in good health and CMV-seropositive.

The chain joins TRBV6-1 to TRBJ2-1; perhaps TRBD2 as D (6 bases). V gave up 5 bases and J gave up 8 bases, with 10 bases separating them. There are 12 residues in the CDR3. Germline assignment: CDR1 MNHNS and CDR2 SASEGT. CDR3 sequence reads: CASSLWGDEQFF. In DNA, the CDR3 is TGTGCCAGCAGTCTCTGGGGGGATGAGCAGTTCTTC.

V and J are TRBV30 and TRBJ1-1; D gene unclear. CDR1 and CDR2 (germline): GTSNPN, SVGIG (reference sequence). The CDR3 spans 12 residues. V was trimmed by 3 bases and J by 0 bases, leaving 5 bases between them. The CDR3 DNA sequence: TGTGCCTGGAGCAGGATGAACACTGAAGCTTTCTTT. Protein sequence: CAWSRMNTEAFF. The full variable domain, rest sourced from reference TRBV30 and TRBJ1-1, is SQTIHQWPATLVQPVGSPLSLECTVEGTSNPNLYWYRQAAGRGLQLLFYSVGIGQISSEVPQNLSASRPQDRQFILSSKKLLLSDSGFYLCAWSRMNTEAFFGQGTRLTVV.

DNA for the CDR3: TGCGCCAGCAGCGGTTGGACAGGGGAGGCTGTAAGTGAGCAGTTCTTC. Amino acids: CASSGWTGEAVSEQFF. The chain uses TRBV5-1 and TRBJ2-1, with 9 bases lining up with TRBD1. This CDR3 region has 16 residues. The J segment lost 9 bases and the V segment lost 4 bases, leaving 14 bases of the junction unmatched. Germline lookup yields CDR1 SGHRS and CDR2 YFSETQ.

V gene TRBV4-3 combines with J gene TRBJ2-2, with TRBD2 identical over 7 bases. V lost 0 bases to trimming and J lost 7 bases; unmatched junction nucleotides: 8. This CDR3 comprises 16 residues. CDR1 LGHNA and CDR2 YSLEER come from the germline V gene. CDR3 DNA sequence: TGCGCCAGCAGCCAAGATCCCCTAGCGGCCGACGGGGAGCTGTTTTTT. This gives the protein CASSQDPLAADGELFF.

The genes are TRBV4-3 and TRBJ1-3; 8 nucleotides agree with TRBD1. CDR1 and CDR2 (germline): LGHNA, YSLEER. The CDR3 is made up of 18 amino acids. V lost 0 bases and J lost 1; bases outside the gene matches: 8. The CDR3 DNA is TGCGCCAGCAGCCAAGATTGGATCCAGGGGGCATCTGGAAACACCATATATTTT. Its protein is CASSQDWIQGASGNTIYF.

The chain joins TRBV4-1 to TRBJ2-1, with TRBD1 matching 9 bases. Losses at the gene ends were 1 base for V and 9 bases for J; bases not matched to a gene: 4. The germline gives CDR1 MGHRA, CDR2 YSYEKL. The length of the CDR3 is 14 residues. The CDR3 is CASSQVDRGREQFF. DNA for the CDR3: TGCGCCAGCAGCCAAGTGGACAGGGGCCGTGAGCAGTTCTTC.

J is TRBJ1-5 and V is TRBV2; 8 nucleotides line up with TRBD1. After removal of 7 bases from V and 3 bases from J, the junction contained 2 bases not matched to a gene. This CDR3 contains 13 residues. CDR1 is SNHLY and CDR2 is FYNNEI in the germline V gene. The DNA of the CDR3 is TGTGCCAGCACGGGACAGGTCAATCAGCCCCAGCATTTT. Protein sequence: CASTGQVNQPQHF.

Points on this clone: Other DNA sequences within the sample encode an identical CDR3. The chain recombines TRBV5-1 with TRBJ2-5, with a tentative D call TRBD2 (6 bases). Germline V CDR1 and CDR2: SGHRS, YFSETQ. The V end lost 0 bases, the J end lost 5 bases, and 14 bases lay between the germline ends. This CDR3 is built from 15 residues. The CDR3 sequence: CASSLGSGDGETQYF. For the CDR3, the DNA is TGCGCCAGCAGCTTGGGTTCGGGGGACGGGGAGACCCAGTACTTC.

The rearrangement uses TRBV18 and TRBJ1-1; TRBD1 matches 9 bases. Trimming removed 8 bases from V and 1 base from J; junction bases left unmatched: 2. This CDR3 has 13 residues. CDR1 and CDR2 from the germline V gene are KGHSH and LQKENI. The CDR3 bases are TGTGCCAGCAAGGGACAGGGGAACACTGAAGCTTTCTTT. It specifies CASKGQGNTEAFF.

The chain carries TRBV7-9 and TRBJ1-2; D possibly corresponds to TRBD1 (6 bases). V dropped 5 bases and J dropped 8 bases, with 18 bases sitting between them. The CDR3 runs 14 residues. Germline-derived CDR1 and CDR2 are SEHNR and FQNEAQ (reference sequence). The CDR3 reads CASSPTGQVRGYTF. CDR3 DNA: TGTGCCAGCAGCCCCACAGGGCAGGTGAGAGGCTACACCTTC.

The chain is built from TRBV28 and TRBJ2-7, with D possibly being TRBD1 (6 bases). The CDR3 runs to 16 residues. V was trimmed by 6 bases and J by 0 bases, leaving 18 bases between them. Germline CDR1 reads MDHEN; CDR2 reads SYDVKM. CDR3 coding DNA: TGTGCCAGCAGCCCCCCGGGACAAGGATTCTCCTACGAGCAGTACTTC. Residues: CASSPPGQGFSYEQYF.

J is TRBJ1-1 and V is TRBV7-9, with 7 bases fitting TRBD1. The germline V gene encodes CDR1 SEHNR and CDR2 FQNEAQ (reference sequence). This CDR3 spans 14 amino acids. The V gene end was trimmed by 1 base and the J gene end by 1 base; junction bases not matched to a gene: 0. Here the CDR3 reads CASSLGQGNTEAFF. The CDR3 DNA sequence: TGTGCCAGCAGCTTAGGACAGGGGAACACTGAAGCTTTCTTT.

The CDR3: CASSGLYEQYF. CDR3 bases: TGTGCCAGCAGCGGACTCTACGAGCAGTACTTC. This sequence joins TRBV6-1 and TRBJ2-7; D possibly corresponds to TRBD2 (5 bases). The CDR3 contains 11 residues. V was trimmed by 6 bases and J by 3 bases, leaving 6 bases between them. Germline V gene lookup returns CDR1 MNHNS and CDR2 SASEGT.

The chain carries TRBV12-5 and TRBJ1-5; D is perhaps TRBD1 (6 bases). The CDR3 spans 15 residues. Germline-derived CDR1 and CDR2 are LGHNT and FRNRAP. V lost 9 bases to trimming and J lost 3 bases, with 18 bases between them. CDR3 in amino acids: CASGGRQVVNQPQHF. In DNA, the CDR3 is TGTGCTAGCGGCGGCCGACAGGTTGTCAATCAGCCCCAGCATTTT.

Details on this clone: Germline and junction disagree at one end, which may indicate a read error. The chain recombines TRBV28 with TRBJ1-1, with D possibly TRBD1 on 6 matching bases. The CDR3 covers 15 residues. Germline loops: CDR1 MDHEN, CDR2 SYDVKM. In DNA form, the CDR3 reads TGTGCCAGCAGTTTTACAGGGATGAGTGAGGCTGAAGATTTCTTT. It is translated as CASSFTGMSEAEDFF.

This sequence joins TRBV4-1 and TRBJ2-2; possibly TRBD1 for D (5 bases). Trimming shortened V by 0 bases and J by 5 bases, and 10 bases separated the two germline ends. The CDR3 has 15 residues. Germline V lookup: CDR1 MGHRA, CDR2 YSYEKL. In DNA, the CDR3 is TGCGCCAGCAGCCAAGACGGCCGACAGACCGGGGAGCTGTTTTTT. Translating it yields CASSQDGRQTGELFF.

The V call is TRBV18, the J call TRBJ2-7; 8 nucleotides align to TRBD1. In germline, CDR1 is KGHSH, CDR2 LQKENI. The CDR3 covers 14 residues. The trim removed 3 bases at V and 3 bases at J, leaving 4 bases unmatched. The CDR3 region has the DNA TGTGCCAGCTCACCGACAGGGGCACTCTACGAGCAGTACTTC. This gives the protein CASSPTGALYEQYF.

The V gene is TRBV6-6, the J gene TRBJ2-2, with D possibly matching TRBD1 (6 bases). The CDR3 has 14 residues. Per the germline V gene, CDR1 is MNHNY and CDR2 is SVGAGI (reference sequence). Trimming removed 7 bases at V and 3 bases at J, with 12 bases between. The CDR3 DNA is TGTGCCAGCACCCGACAGGCTGACACCGGGGAGCTGTTTTTT. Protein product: CASTRQADTGELFF.

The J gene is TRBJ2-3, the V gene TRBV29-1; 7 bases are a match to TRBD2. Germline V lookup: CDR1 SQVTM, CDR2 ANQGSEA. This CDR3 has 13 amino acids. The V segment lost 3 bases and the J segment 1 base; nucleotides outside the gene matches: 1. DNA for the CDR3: TGCAGCGTTGATACTAGCGGCACAGATACGCAGTATTTT. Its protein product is CSVDTSGTDTQYF.

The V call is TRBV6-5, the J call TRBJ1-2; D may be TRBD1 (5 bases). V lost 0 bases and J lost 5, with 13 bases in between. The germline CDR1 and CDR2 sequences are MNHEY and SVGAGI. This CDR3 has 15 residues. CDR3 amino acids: CASSYSGGSVYGYTF. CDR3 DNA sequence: TGTGCCAGCAGTTACTCGGGGGGATCGGTGTATGGCTACACCTTC.

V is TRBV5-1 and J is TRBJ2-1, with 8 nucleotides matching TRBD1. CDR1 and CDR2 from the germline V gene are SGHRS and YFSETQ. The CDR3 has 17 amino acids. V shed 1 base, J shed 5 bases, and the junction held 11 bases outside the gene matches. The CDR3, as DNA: TGCGCCAGCAGCTTGAGGACAGGGACGGGACTCGACAATGAGCAGTTCTTC. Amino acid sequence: CASSLRTGTGLDNEQFF.

As DNA, the CDR3 is TGTGCCAGTATGGGCCCATGGTTGGCTTTCTTT. It translates to CASMGPWLAFF. The chain joins TRBV19 to TRBJ1-1, with D uncertain. CDR3 size: 11 residues. Between the trimmed V and J ends, which lost 7 bases and 11 bases, there was a span of 14 bases. Germline lookup yields CDR1 LNHDA and CDR2 SQIVND (reference sequence).

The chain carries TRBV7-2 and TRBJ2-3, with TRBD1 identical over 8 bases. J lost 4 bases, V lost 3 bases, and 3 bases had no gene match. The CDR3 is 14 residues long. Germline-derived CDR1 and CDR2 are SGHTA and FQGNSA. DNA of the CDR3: TGTGCCAGCAGCTTTGCACAGGGGGCAGATACGCAGTATTTT. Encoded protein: CASSFAQGADTQYF.

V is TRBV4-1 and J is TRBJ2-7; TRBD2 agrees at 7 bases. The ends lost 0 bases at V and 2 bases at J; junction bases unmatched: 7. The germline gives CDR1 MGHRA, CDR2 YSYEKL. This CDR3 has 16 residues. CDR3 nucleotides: TGCGCCAGCAGCCAAGATCTGGGGAGGGCGGCCTACGAGCAGTACTTC. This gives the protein CASSQDLGRAAYEQYF.

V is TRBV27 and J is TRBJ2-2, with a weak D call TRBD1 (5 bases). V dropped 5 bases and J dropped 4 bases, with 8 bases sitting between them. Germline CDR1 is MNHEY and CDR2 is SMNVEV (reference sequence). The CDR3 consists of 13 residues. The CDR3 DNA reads TGTGCCAGCAGTATAAGGGGCACCGGGGAGCTGTTTTTT. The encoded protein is CASSIRGTGELFF.

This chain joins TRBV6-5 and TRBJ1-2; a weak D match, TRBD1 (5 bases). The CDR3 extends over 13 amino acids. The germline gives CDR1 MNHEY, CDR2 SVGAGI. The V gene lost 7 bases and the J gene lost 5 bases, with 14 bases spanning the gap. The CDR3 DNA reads TGTGCCAGCACCCCCGGGGGGGGGTATGGCTACACCTTC. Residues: CASTPGGGYGYTF.

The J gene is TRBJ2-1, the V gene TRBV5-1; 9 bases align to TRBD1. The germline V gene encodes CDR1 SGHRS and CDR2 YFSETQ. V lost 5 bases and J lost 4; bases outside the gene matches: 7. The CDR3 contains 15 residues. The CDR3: CASSLTGGLYNEQFF. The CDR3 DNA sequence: TGCGCCAGCAGTTTGACAGGGGGGTTGTACAATGAGCAGTTCTTC.